This TCR beta chain was captured by sequencing in a study of neurological immune-mediated disorders. Regarding the study as a whole: While HTLV-1-associated myelopathy showed the greatest TCR clonal expansion, multiple sclerosis showed the least, falling below healthy controls.

This clonotype was recorded many times. Its antigen is unknown. With 10-nucleotide random UMIs, 5'RACE was used to make the cDNA. Each sequencing run yielded over 170 million TCR-beta sequences from 15-18 subjects. Via MiXCR, TCRdb re-called the 5' RACE reads, giving one row per CDR3 protein. The repertoire has some 42,000 distinct CDR3 sequences, about 9.9% of them found once; the top ten carry 3% to 4.5%. The study built sorted libraries from around 940,000 CD4+ or CD8+ T cells. The V gene lost 4 bases and the J gene lost 5 bases, with 9 bases spanning the gap. From germline, CDR1 is MNHEY and CDR2 SVGEGT. The CDR3 spans 13 residues.

The receptor was derived from a woman younger than 45 with HTLV-1-associated myelopathy (HAM/TSP). Sequencing was done on a sample of CD4+ T cells from blood. This rearrangement joins TRBV6-2 or TRBV6-3 to TRBJ2-1; D is uncertain. CDR3 protein: CASSFWVNNEQFF. The CDR3, as DNA: TGTGCCAGCAGTTTTTGGGTAAACAATGAGCAGTTCTTC.